Presented here are 20 T cell receptor beta chains from one specimen sequenced in a study of cytomegalovirus exposure and HLA in healthy donors. With 60 Vbeta and 13 Jbeta primers, the PCR was carried out. Libraries were prepared by immunoSEQ multiplex PCR; TCRdb keeps only in-frame clonotypes and omits some of them. This repertoire shows more than 90,000 clones, 75% to 85% found once; its top ten account for almost 3%. Sequencing was performed on PBMCs. These receptors all come from a woman younger than 35 in good health and CMV-seropositive.

The V call is TRBV6-6, the J call TRBJ1-2, with TRBD1 identical over 8 bases. Germline V gene sequence: CDR1 MNHNY, CDR2 SVGAGI (reference sequence). The CDR3 sequence is 12 residues long. J was trimmed by 4 bases and V by 8 bases; bases with no gene match: 3. DNA of the CDR3: TGTGCCAGCGGACAGGGCGGCTATGGCTACACCTTC. It codes for CASGQGGYGYTF.

The J gene is TRBJ1-1, the V gene TRBV5-5; a weak D match, TRBD1 (5 bases). V was pared by 6 bases and J by 11 bases, with 17 bases between. This CDR3 spans 12 amino acids. Germline lookup yields CDR1 SGHKS and CDR2 YYEKEE (reference sequence). The CDR3 region is CASTLVPGRAFF. The CDR3 DNA reads as TGTGCCAGCACCCTGGTCCCAGGGAGGGCTTTCTTT.

This clone appeared a few times. J is TRBJ2-7 and V is TRBV7-6; D unresolved. Germline assignment: CDR1 SGHVS and CDR2 FNYEAQ. The CDR3 is 12 residues long. V was pared by 1 base and J by 6 bases, with 7 bases between. CDR3 nucleotide sequence: TGTGCCAGCAGCTTAGACCGGGTCGAGCAGTACTTC. This encodes CASSLDRVEQYF.

This chain connects TRBV19 to TRBJ2-1, with 8 bases matching TRBD2. Germline loops: CDR1 LNHDA, CDR2 SQIVND (reference sequence). Trimming at V came to 9 bases and at J to 0 bases, leaving 4 bases not matched to a gene. CDR3 length: 14 residues. CDR3 DNA sequence: TGTGCCAGCTCACTAGCGGACTCCTACAATGAGCAGTTCTTC. Translation gives CASSLADSYNEQFF.

This clone has a single count. The chain has TRBV5-1 and TRBJ2-7; D is unclear. The CDR3 is 17 amino acids. Germline values: CDR1 SGHRS, CDR2 YFSETQ. Trimming removed 0 bases at V and 4 bases at J, with 20 bases between. Here the CDR3 DNA reads TGCGCCAGCAGCTTGGCCGTTGTCACAGCCCGCCATTACGAGCAGTACTTC. This sequence encodes CASSLAVVTARHYEQYF.

This chain uses TRBV11-3 with TRBJ2-1; 14 nucleotides agree with TRBD2. This CDR3 contains 15 residues. From germline, CDR1 is SGHNT and CDR2 YENEEA. Trimming cost V 3 bases and J 6 bases; bases outside gene matches: 1. The CDR3 sequence is CASSFGTSGSNEQFF. CDR3 nucleotides: TGTGCCAGCAGCTTTGGGACTAGCGGGAGCAATGAGCAGTTCTTC.

This clone was found once. The J gene is TRBJ2-3, the V gene TRBV7-9; 7 bases are shared with TRBD1. The V segment lost 0 bases and the J segment 14 bases; nucleotides outside the gene matches: 5. Germline CDR1 SEHNR, CDR2 FQNEAQ (reference sequence). The CDR3 runs to 12 residues. CDR3 protein: CASSLATGKPYF. The CDR3 DNA reads as TGTGCCAGCAGCTTAGCGACAGGGAAGCCGTATTTT. Full variable domain (missing parts from reference TRBV7-9 and TRBJ2-3): DTGVSQNPRHKITKRGQNVTFRCDPISEHNRLYWYRQTLGQGPEFLTYFQNEAQLEKSRLLSDRFSAERPKGSFSTLEIQRTEQGDSAMYLCASSLATGKPYFGPGTRLTVL.

The gene calls are TRBV7-8 and TRBJ1-1; 7 bases are shared with TRBD1. CDR3 length equals 15 residues. CDR1 SGHVS and CDR2 FQNEAQ come from the germline V gene. V was clipped by 4 bases and J by 1 base; unmatched bases: 6. CDR3 sequence reads: CASSSQGLGNTEAFF. As DNA, the CDR3 is TGTGCCAGCAGCTCACAGGGGCTGGGGAACACTGAAGCTTTCTTT.

The chain couples TRBV4-1 to TRBJ2-7; 8 positions match TRBD1. Losses at the gene ends were 4 bases for V and 4 bases for J; bases not matched to a gene: 9. Germline CDR1 and CDR2: MGHRA and YSYEKL. This CDR3 is built from 15 residues. CDR3 amino acids: CASSLHSGQGYEQYF. CDR3 nucleotide sequence: TGCGCCAGCAGCCTCCATTCCGGACAGGGATACGAGCAGTACTTC.

This chain links TRBV7-2 with TRBJ1-2; perhaps TRBD1 as D (5 bases). Germline assignment: CDR1 SGHTA and CDR2 FQGNSA. The CDR3 has 14 amino acids. With 5 bases removed from V and 0 bases from J, the gap between germline ends came to 10 bases. The DNA for the CDR3 is TGTGCCAGCAGCCGAACAGGCCCTAACTATGGCTACACCTTC. Residues: CASSRTGPNYGYTF.

V gene TRBV5-1 combines with J gene TRBJ2-6; D ambiguous. Trimming left V 4 bases short and J 2 bases short, with 7 bases between. The CDR3 totals 14 residues. In germline, CDR1 is SGHRS, CDR2 YFSETQ. DNA of the CDR3: TGCGCCAGCAGCCCGTTAGCTGGGGCCAACGTCCTGACTTTC. Protein: CASSPLAGANVLTF.

The V call is TRBV11-2, the J call TRBJ2-7; no clear D gene. The germline V and J ends were trimmed by 6 bases and 6 bases, with 15 bases remaining between them. The CDR3 spans 13 residues. CDR1 SGHAT and CDR2 FQNNGV come from the germline V gene. Here the CDR3 reads CASSPVTRFEQYF. The CDR3 DNA sequence: TGTGCCAGCAGTCCAGTAACCAGGTTCGAGCAGTACTTC.

This chain links TRBV27 with TRBJ2-5; the match to TRBD1 covers 8 bases. Germline trimming cut 7 bases from V and 1 base from J; bases unmatched to any gene: 8. The CDR3 spans 15 residues. Germline CDR1 MNHEY, CDR2 SMNVEV (reference sequence). CDR3 coding DNA: TGTGCCAGCAAGCAGGGGGCCCTTTCCCAAGAGACCCAGTACTTC. The encoded protein is CASKQGALSQETQYF.

This rearrangement joins TRBV19 to TRBJ2-1; 12 bases agree with TRBD2. The germline V gene encodes CDR1 LNHDA and CDR2 SQIVND (reference sequence). The CDR3 has 17 amino acids. The junction had 4 bases not matched to a gene; V was cut back by 3 bases and J by 1 base. DNA for the CDR3: TGTGCCAGTAGTATCCGACTAGCGGGAGTTTCCTACAATGAGCAGTTCTTC. Protein sequence: CASSIRLAGVSYNEQFF.

The chain couples TRBV2 to TRBJ2-3, with unresolved D. The CDR3 has 16 residues. Looked up from germline, CDR1 is SNHLY and CDR2 is FYNNEI. The ends were cut back, 6 bases at V and 3 bases at J, with 19 bases in the middle. The DNA for the CDR3 is TGTGCCAGCAGAAGAGAGGCCCTTTCGGTAACAGATACGCAGTATTTT. This encodes CASRREALSVTDTQYF.

The CDR3 sequence is CASSGSGRTYEQYF. Here the CDR3 DNA reads TGTGCCAGCAGCGGTAGCGGGAGAACCTACGAGCAGTACTTC. The V and J genes are TRBV5-6 and TRBJ2-7, with 9 bases aligning to TRBD2. The J segment lost 2 bases and the V segment lost 4 bases, leaving 4 bases of the junction unmatched. Looked up from germline, CDR1 is SGHDT and CDR2 is YYEEEE. The CDR3 length is 14 residues.

This clone was detected once. The gene calls are TRBV6-6 and TRBJ2-2; maybe TRBD1 (5 bases). There are 14 residues in the CDR3. The germline CDR1 and CDR2 sequences are MNHNY and SVGAGI (reference sequence). Trimming removed 6 bases at V and 1 base at J, with 9 bases between. CDR3 sequence: CASRAGQNTGELFF. The CDR3 DNA reads TGTGCCAGCAGAGCCGGACAGAACACCGGGGAGCTGTTTTTT.

V is TRBV25-1 and J is TRBJ1-2; 7 bases are a match to TRBD1. Trimming cost V 8 bases and J 8 bases; bases outside gene matches: 14. CDR1 is MGHDK and CDR2 is SYGVNS in the germline V gene. The CDR3 runs to 14 residues. CDR3 coding DNA: TGTGCCAGCCCTAAAAACAGGGGAGGCTACGGCTACACCTTC. This translates into CASPKNRGGYGYTF.

The genes are TRBV11-2 and TRBJ2-1, with TRBD2 identical over 11 bases. CDR3 length: 17 residues. CDR1 SGHAT and CDR2 FQNNGV come from the germline V gene. The V and J ends lost 2 bases and 7 bases, in that order; junction bases with no gene match: 10. The CDR3 bases are TGTGCCAGCAGCTTAAGGTCTAGCGGGAGGCTAGTGAATGAGCAGTTCTTC. It encodes CASSLRSSGRLVNEQFF.

V is TRBV19 and J is TRBJ2-7, with D maybe TRBD2 (5 bases). The V and J ends lost 1 base and 5 bases respectively, with 12 bases between them. Per germline, CDR1 LNHDA and CDR2 SQIVND (reference sequence). The CDR3 has 14 residues. CDR3 region: CASSIASGSHEQYF. The CDR3 nucleotides are TGTGCCAGTAGTATAGCCAGCGGCTCTCACGAGCAGTACTTC.